These 25 T cell receptor beta chains were sequenced from one sample in a study of cytomegalovirus exposure and HLA in healthy donors. PCR amplification relied on 60 Vbeta primers (plus 13 Jbeta primers). Assay used: immunoSEQ multiplex PCR; TCRdb lists only in-frame clones, some missing. Of more than 140,000 clones listed, 60% to 80% are singletons. The sequenced sample was PBMCs. These receptors came from a male donor in good health and CMV-seronegative.

This chain connects TRBV9 to TRBJ1-2; a weak D match, TRBD1 (5 bases). The germline CDR1 and CDR2 sequences are SGDLS and YYNGEE. The CDR3 extends over 15 amino acids. Trimming removed 0 bases at V and 4 bases at J, with 13 bases between. The CDR3 region is CASSVAAGNSYGYTF. In DNA form, the CDR3 reads TGTGCCAGCAGCGTAGCAGCAGGGAACAGCTATGGCTACACCTTC.

The chain uses TRBV4-3 and TRBJ1-2, with D hard to call. The germline V gene has CDR1 LGHNA and CDR2 YSLEER. Trimming cost V 3 bases and J 4 bases, with 15 bases left between them. The CDR3 totals 15 residues. The CDR3 DNA reads TGCGCCAGCAGCCAGGAAGGAGCGGAGTTCTATGGCTACACCTTC. It encodes CASSQEGAEFYGYTF.

This clone turned up a few times. The chain is built from TRBV6-6 and TRBJ1-1, with TRBD1 as a possible D gene (6 bases). V lost 0 bases to trimming and J lost 4 bases, with 9 bases between them. Germline CDR1 reads MNHNY; CDR2 reads SVGAGI (reference sequence). The CDR3 loop spans 14 amino acids. CDR3 bases: TGTGCCAGCAGTTACTCGAGACAGGCCACTGAAGCTTTCTTT. Its translation: CASSYSRQATEAFF.

The V and J genes are TRBV6-5 and TRBJ2-1, with D tentatively TRBD1 (6 bases). The CDR3 loop spans 14 amino acids. V lost 2 bases and J lost 3, with 8 bases in between. The germline V gene encodes CDR1 MNHEY and CDR2 SVGAGI. The CDR3 reads CASSYGQLYNEQFF. The DNA for the CDR3 is TGTGCCAGCAGTTACGGACAGCTCTACAATGAGCAGTTCTTC.

The rearrangement links TRBV6-4 to TRBJ2-1; D remains unclear. The germline CDR1 and CDR2 sequences are MRHNA and SNTAGT. This CDR3 region has 13 residues. Trimming cost V 0 bases and J 6 bases, with 6 bases left between them. The CDR3 region is CASSDSSGNEQFF. In DNA, the CDR3 is TGTGCCAGCAGTGACTCGAGTGGCAATGAGCAGTTCTTC.

The chain combines TRBV14 with TRBJ2-6; D is possibly TRBD2 (7 bases). There are 17 residues in the CDR3. V was pared by 2 bases and J by 2 bases, with 13 bases between. Germline assignment: CDR1 SGHDN and CDR2 FVKESK. The DNA for the CDR3 is TGTGCCAGCAGCCAACCCGGGGGGCGCGCTGGGGCCAACGTCCTGACTTTC. Its translation: CASSQPGGRAGANVLTF.

The genes are TRBV7-2 and TRBJ1-4; D perhaps matches TRBD1 (6 bases). The V gene's germline CDR1 is SGHTA and CDR2 FQGNSA. The CDR3 covers 18 residues. The V and J ends lost 1 base and 7 bases respectively, with 22 bases between them. The CDR3 sequence is CASSLGDRSHPRSEKLFF. The CDR3 nucleotides read TGTGCCAGCAGCTTAGGAGACAGGAGTCACCCGAGGAGTGAAAAACTGTTTTTT. The full variable domain, in which reference TRBV7-2 and TRBJ1-4 provide the parts outside the CDR3, is GAGVSQSPSNKVTEKGKDVELRCDPISGHTALYWYRQSLGQGLEFLIYFQGNSAPDKSGLPSDRFSAERTGGSVSTLTIQRTQQEDSAVYLCASSLGDRSHPRSEKLFFGSGTQLSVL.

V usage is TRBV13 and J usage is TRBJ1-2; D is possibly TRBD1 (5 bases). Germline loops: CDR1 PRHDT, CDR2 FYEKMQ (reference sequence). With 2 bases removed from V and 6 bases from J, the gap between germline ends came to 16 bases. The length of the CDR3 is 15 residues. The CDR3 coding sequence is TGTGCCAGCAGCTTACAGGGAAGAGCGACCAATGGCTACACCTTC. Translation: CASSLQGRATNGYTF.

This chain links TRBV29-1 with TRBJ1-1; 7 bases match TRBD1. J lost 3 bases, V lost 6 bases, and 7 bases had no gene match. CDR1 and CDR2 (germline): SQVTM, ANQGSEA. The CDR3 is 13 residues long. The CDR3 DNA follows: TGCAGCGTAACCAGGGGGACGGACACTGAAGCTTTCTTT. It is translated as CSVTRGTDTEAFF.

The chain is built from TRBV18 and TRBJ1-1; possible D gene TRBD1, 5 bases. In germline, CDR1 is KGHSH, CDR2 LQKENI. Trimming left V 2 bases short and J 6 bases short, with 16 bases between. CDR3 length equals 15 residues. Here the CDR3 reads CASSPEQVPNAEAFF. The CDR3 bases are TGTGCCAGCTCACCAGAACAGGTCCCAAACGCTGAAGCTTTCTTT.

This chain joins TRBV2 and TRBJ2-3, with D possibly matching TRBD1 (6 bases). The V gene lost 5 bases and the J gene lost 2 bases, with 11 bases spanning the gap. Germline values: CDR1 SNHLY, CDR2 FYNNEI. CDR3 length equals 14 residues. In nucleotides, the CDR3 is TGTGCCAGCAGTTCGGACAGATCCACAGATACGCAGTATTTT. Translating gives CASSSDRSTDTQYF.

The V call is TRBV7-2, the J call TRBJ1-2, with D hard to call. Trimming took off 1 base at V and 4 bases at J, with 10 bases between the two ends. In germline, CDR1 is SGHTA, CDR2 FQGNSA. The CDR3 totals 14 residues. The CDR3 region is CASSLDAFGYGYTF. CDR3 DNA sequence: TGTGCCAGCAGCTTAGATGCATTCGGCTATGGCTACACCTTC.

The J gene is TRBJ2-2, the V gene TRBV5-6, with 7 bases matching TRBD1. This CDR3 is 16 amino acids long. Germline CDR1 and CDR2: SGHDT and YYEEEE. Trimming cost V 1 base and J 7 bases; bases outside gene matches: 10. This CDR3 reads CASSLWYRGSYGELFF. In DNA, the CDR3 is TGTGCCAGCAGCTTGTGGTACAGGGGTAGTTACGGGGAGCTGTTTTTT.

Only one count was recorded for this clone. The rearrangement uses TRBV7-3 and TRBJ1-2; TRBD1 matches 7 bases. Germline V gene lookup returns CDR1 SGHTA and CDR2 FQGTGA. The CDR3 runs 16 residues. V was pared by 2 bases and J by 3 bases, with 9 bases of the junction left unmatched. CDR3 coding DNA: TGTGCCAGCAGCTTAGCTCCAGGGGGGAGCTACTATGGCTACACCTTC. Amino acids: CASSLAPGGSYYGYTF.

The chain employs TRBV7-2 and TRBJ2-7; 10 positions match TRBD1. This CDR3 region has 18 residues. Germline trimming cut 5 bases from V and 5 bases from J; bases unmatched to any gene: 18. From germline, CDR1 is SGHTA and CDR2 FQGNSA. The CDR3 sequence: CASSLSSFTGQGFHEQYF. The CDR3 region has the DNA TGTGCCAGCAGCCTTAGCTCTTTTACGGGACAGGGGTTCCACGAGCAGTACTTC.

The chain is built from TRBV19 and TRBJ2-7; TRBD1 is a possible D gene (6 bases). Germline V gives CDR1 LNHDA, CDR2 SQIVND (reference sequence). V was clipped by 1 base and J by 3 bases, with 13 bases between them. The length of the CDR3 is 15 residues. The CDR3 DNA reads TGTGCCAGTAGTATAGGGCAGGGGATTAACTACGAGCAGTACTTC. Translating gives CASSIGQGINYEQYF. Complete variable domain (other parts from reference TRBV19 and TRBJ2-7): DGGITQSPKYLFRKEGQNVTLSCEQNLNHDAMYWYRQDPGQGLRLIYYSQIVNDFQKGDIAEGYSVSREKKESFPLTVTSAQKNPTAFYLCASSIGQGINYEQYFGPGTRLTVT.

CDR3 loop: CASSLTGTSGPKETQYF. The CDR3 region has the DNA TGTGCCAGCAGCTTGACCGGGACTAGCGGCCCCAAAGAGACCCAGTACTTC. This sequence joins TRBV5-6 and TRBJ2-5; 11 bases are a match to TRBD2. After removal of 1 base from V and 3 bases from J, the junction contained 8 bases not matched to a gene. Germline values: CDR1 SGHDT, CDR2 YYEEEE. This CDR3 contains 17 residues.

The J gene is TRBJ2-7, the V gene TRBV9; D is uncertain. CDR3 length: 14 amino acids. Germline V lookup: CDR1 SGDLS, CDR2 YYNGEE. Trimming removed 4 bases from V and 4 bases from J, with 15 bases in between. CDR3 coding DNA: TGTGCCAGCAGCCCGACTTCCCGGGTATACGAGCAGTACTTC. Translated, it gives CASSPTSRVYEQYF.

The V call is TRBV28, the J call TRBJ2-7, with D maybe TRBD1 (6 bases). With 6 bases removed from V and 3 bases from J, the gap between germline ends came to 9 bases. The germline V gene encodes CDR1 MDHEN and CDR2 SYDVKM. The CDR3 has 12 residues. DNA of the CDR3: TGTGCCAGCAGCCTCAGGGGCTACGAGCAGTACTTC. This gives the protein CASSLRGYEQYF.

This clone was counted only a few times. The chain is built from TRBV5-1 and TRBJ2-7; 8 bases map to TRBD2. Losses at the gene ends were 1 base for V and 4 bases for J; bases not matched to a gene: 7. CDR1 and CDR2 from the germline V gene are SGHRS and YFSETQ. CDR3 length equals 15 residues. This CDR3 is CASSLTSGGPYEQYF. The CDR3 nucleotides read TGCGCCAGCAGCTTGACGTCGGGAGGGCCGTACGAGCAGTACTTC.

This clone was counted a few times. The rearrangement links TRBV6-6 to TRBJ2-2; D is undetermined. Trimming stripped 2 bases from V and 3 bases from J, with 7 bases between. Germline loops: CDR1 MNHNY, CDR2 SVGAGI (reference sequence). The CDR3 is 14 residues long. The CDR3 DNA is TGTGCCAGCAGTTACGAGGTTTACACCGGGGAGCTGTTTTTT. Its translation is CASSYEVYTGELFF.

The table lists this clone with a count of one. The chain recombines TRBV4-1 with TRBJ2-5, with 7 bases aligning to TRBD2. J gave up 5 bases and V 2 bases, and 5 bases lay outside the gene matches. The CDR3 is 14 residues long. The germline V gene encodes CDR1 MGHRA and CDR2 YSYEKL. This CDR3 is CASSQLVGGETQYF. The CDR3 DNA is TGCGCCAGCAGCCAACTGGTGGGGGGGGAGACCCAGTACTTC.

The V call is TRBV5-1, the J call TRBJ1-1; unclear D gene. Germline-derived CDR1 and CDR2 are SGHRS and YFSETQ. CDR3 length equals 15 residues. V was cut by 0 bases and J by 1 base, with 10 bases left in between. CDR3 sequence: CASSLAPGGNTEAFF. The CDR3 DNA is TGCGCCAGCAGCTTGGCCCCTGGAGGGAACACTGAAGCTTTCTTT.

J is TRBJ1-4 and V is TRBV25-1; no clear D gene. Germline CDR1 MGHDK, CDR2 SYGVNS. The CDR3 runs to 15 residues. Trimming pared 4 bases from V and 0 bases from J, leaving 9 bases between. The CDR3 nucleotides are TGTGCCAGCAGTGCGAGCACAGCAACTAATGAAAAACTGTTTTTT. Amino acids: CASSASTATNEKLFF.

This chain links TRBV7-8 with TRBJ1-5; D is possibly TRBD1 (6 bases). The CDR3 spans 14 residues. V lost 5 bases and J lost 6, with 14 bases in between. Germline values: CDR1 SGHVS, CDR2 FQNEAQ. The CDR3 region is CASSLGGGTQPQHF. The CDR3 DNA sequence: TGTGCCAGCAGCCTGGGAGGGGGGACTCAGCCCCAGCATTTT.